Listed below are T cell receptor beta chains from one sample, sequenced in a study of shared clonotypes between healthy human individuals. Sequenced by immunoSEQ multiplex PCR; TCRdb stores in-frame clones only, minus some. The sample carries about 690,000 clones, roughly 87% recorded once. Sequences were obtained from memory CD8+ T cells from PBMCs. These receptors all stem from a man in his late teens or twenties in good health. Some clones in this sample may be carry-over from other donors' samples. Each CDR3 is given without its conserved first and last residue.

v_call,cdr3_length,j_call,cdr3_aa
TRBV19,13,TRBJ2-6,ASTKQGIGANVLT
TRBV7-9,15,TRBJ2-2,ASSLYLRFGSTGELF
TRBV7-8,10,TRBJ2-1,ASSLAVNEQF
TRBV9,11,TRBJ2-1,ASSVEGDPSRV
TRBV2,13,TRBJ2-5,ASSLGQTAWETQY
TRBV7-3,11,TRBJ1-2,ASSSRGEGGYT
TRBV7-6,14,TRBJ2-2,ASSTGQGSPTGELF
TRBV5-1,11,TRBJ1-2,ASGESWGVGYT
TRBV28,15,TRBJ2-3,ASSFPGSGLGADTQY
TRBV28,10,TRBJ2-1,ASSFINDEQF
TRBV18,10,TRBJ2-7,ASSRDSYEQY
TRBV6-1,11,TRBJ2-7,ASSEIRDDVQY
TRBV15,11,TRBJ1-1,ATSRSMNTEAF
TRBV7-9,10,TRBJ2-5,ASSEILETQY
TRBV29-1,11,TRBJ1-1,SVVGVGGTEAF
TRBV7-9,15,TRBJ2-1,ASSHTNRGPSYNEQF
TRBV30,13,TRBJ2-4,AWSDAWTAENIQY
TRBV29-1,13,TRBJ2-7,SVEAVEGGTYEQY
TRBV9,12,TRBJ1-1,ASSVGPGNTEAF
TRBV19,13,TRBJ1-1,ASSMIQELNTEAF
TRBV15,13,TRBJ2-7,ATSKGTSGSHEQY
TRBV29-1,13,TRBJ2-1,SVGGQGQVLNEQF
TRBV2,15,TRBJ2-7,ASSPGLAGAKSYEQY
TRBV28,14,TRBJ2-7,ASSLSSGKGPWEQY
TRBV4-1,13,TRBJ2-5,ASSQRLGPRETQY
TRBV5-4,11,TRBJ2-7,ASNYRDSYEQY
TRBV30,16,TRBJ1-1,AWSVAHPVSRVNTEAF
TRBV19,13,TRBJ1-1,ASSTRNTQNTEAF
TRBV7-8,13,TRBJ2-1,ASKSSGRSYNEQF
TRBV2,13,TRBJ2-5,ATARPSGRKETQY
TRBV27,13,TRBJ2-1,ASSLAGSSYNEQF
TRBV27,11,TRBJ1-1,ASSMTDNTEAF
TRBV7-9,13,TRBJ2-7,ASSRTRDYSYEQY
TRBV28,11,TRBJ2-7,ASSGGLAYEQY
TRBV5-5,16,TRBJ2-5,ASSLGSRGTALGQTQY
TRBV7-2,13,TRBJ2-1,ASSPRQGTYNEQF
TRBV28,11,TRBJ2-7,ASTQPRPYEQY
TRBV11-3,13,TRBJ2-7,ASSLGTGVTYEQY
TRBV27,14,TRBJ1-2,ASSPRGTGWSDGYT
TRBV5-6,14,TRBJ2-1,ASSFSQSGVVNEQF
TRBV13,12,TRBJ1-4,ASSLVGLNEKLF
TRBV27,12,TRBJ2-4,ASSNAIAKNIQY
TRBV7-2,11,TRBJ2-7,ASSLGEIGEQY
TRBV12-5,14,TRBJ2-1,ASGSPHWPSQNEQF
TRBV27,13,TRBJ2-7,ASSPRTGAVNEQY
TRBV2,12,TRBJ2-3,ASVPGQYTDTQY
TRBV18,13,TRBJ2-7,ASSPPGRGGYEQY
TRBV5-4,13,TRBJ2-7,ASSLPGTNSYEQY
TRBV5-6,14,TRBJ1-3,ASSLGYRGSGNTIY
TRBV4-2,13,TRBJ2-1,ASSQGQGAYNEQF
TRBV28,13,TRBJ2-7,ASSPILGGPDEQY
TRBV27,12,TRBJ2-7,ASSPRGNSYEQY
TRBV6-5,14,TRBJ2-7,ASSYSQGHIAYEQY
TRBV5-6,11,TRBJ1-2,ASSFGTGPGYT
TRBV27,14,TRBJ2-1,ASSSFPLNSYNEQF
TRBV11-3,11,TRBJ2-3,ASSFFPRDTQY
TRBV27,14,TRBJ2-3,ASSLLGGRVLDTQY